The T cell receptor beta chain described here comes from a study of shared clonotypes between healthy human individuals (dated by TCRdb to 2019 to 2021). With regard to the full study: A few men and two women, aged 18 to 49 years, made up the cohort. For each donor, CD4 naive and CD4 memory were each run on three plates, CD8 naive on two plates, and CD8 memory on one plate. The study deeply sequenced blood TCR repertoires of roughly five healthy adults to estimate repertoire size and the extent of clonotype sharing between individuals. Different laboratories and diverse techniques were used to prepare libraries and sequence TCR repertoires, to increase sequencing depth and limit assay-specific biases. Between about 0.8 and 9 billion PBMCs per donor were obtained by leukapheresis.

Donors were healthy HIV-negative adults with no recently reported acute infections or vaccinations. All donors were Caucasian adults living in Nashville, Tennessee, USA. CD4+ T cells were enriched by magnetic negative selection; naive cells were then positively selected on CD45RA, and the negative fraction formed the memory subset. Blood was collected by leukapheresis, and PBMCs were isolated by Ficoll-Histopaque density gradient centrifugation and then cryopreserved in liquid nitrogen vapor phase. Analytical flow cytometry was used to check the purity and quantity of each magnetically sorted T cell population. Each sorted fraction had its genomic DNA isolated and then quantified by UV absorbance on a Nanodrop 2000c. Overall results and qualifications from the work: The small number of donors limited the genetic and exposure-history diversity represented. Rarefaction of sorted-subset datasets indicated incomplete sequencing despite the large sequencing depth. Compared with non-shared clonotypes, clonotypes shared by all four sorted-subset donors had higher generation probabilities. Sharing across several donors was observed for approximately 5% of naive CD4, about 3.2% of naive CD8, about 2.3% of memory CD4, and roughly 0.43% of memory CD8 clonotypes. Sampling was restricted to blood, and TCR repertoires in tissue are likely to differ from TCR repertoires in blood. Pairwise subsampling led to the expectation that sequencing depth would affect the degree of clonotype sharing among donors. Estimated clonotype richness was generally larger for naive than for memory subsets.

The CDR3 starts with the cysteine, ends with the phenylalanine, and has 16 residues. Only CDR3 DNA is held: 48 bases, read in frame from base 1. The germline V gene (reference sequence) specifies LNHNV as CDR1 and YYDKDF as CDR2. Germline trimming: 1 base from V, 5 bases from J; junction bases outside gene matches: 9. Using the deep immunoSEQ assay, multiplex PCR amplified TCR CDR3 regions from genomic DNA. Extracted genomic DNA from each cell subset was spread evenly across all wells of several immunoSEQ 96-well plates, with each plate serving as a replicate. For sorted subsets, each replicate PCR was loaded with roughly 200 ng genomic DNA, equivalent to about 33,000 T cell genomes. The purified libraries were quantified using a Qubit 3.0 fluorometer, sized with a Bioanalyzer 2100, and then quantified again using the KAPA Library Quantification kit. Every immunoSEQ 96-well plate was sequenced on a dedicated single-read 150-cycle Illumina NextSeq 550 flow cell. The original methods were these. The immunoSEQ output contained only junctional sequences without quality scores, so filtering could not match that applied to full-length reads. To assign V/J genes and CDR3, sequences were annotated using PyIR, a Python wrapper for IgBLAST v1.9, with IMGT germline references. Any read was removed if the V/J assignment was weak (E-value above 1e-6), the CDR3 was missing, or the read contained stop codons, out-of-frame junctions, or ambiguous translated residues. V3J clonotypes were defined as sequences sharing the same inferred V gene, J gene, and CDR3 amino acid sequence. The percentage overlap between two repertoires was calculated by dividing the number of shared unique clonotypes by the size of the smaller repertoire. Three approaches were used to assess repertoire richness: RTK rarefaction, the Chao1 estimator, and Recon v2.1 estimates of unobserved clonotypes. Generation probabilities were computed with OLGA for all TCRbeta clonotypes obtained by the gDNA method from four donors. The clones in this table, taken by TCRdb from immuneACCESS, are in-frame only. Not every clone is retained; where verified, under half of the shortfall comes from an unresolved V gene, and the cause of the rest is unknown. The DNA gave D and trimming, while V, J and clone size come from that table. A total of 1.6 million or so clones appear in this sample, roughly 96% of them only once. The ten largest clones capture roughly 1.1% of the sample.

Points on this clone: The target of this receptor is not known. No base quality information exists; no much larger clone differs at one position.

This receptor chain uses TRBV15 and TRBJ1-1; 8 bases in the junction line up with TRBD1. The clonotype originates from a man younger than 45 in good health. The sequenced sample was naive CD4+ T cells sorted from blood. This specimen's cell subset or site label, per the study, means: CD45RA+ positively selected. The CDR3: CATSRVVGQGRTEAFF. The nucleotide sequence reads as follows: TGTGCCACCAGCAGAGTAGTAGGACAGGGAAGGACTGAAGCTTTCTTT.